What follows are 3 T cell receptor beta chains derived from one specimen sequenced in a study of blood T cell repertoires in COVID-19. TCRdb's table, derived via immunoSEQ multiplex PCR, lists solely in-frame clones and lacks some. The repertoire holds roughly 340,000 clones, with more than 70% as singletons. The specimen sequenced was PBMCs or T cells enriched from blood (not recorded which). These TCRs come from a man in his forties in a cohort exposed to, infected with or recovered from COVID-19 (not recorded which).

The chain links TRBV7-9 to TRBJ2-5; the D is unclear. Germline CDR1 SEHNR, CDR2 FQNEAQ (reference sequence). The CDR3 is 14 residues long. Trimming stripped 0 bases from V and 5 bases from J, with 10 bases between. CDR3 coding DNA: TGTGCCAGCAGCTTAGCCCCACTGTGGGAGACCCAGTACTTC. This encodes CASSLAPLWETQYF.

Notes on this clone: An end of the junction differs from the germline gene, which may be a read error. Written as DNA, the CDR3 is TGCGCCAGCAGCGGCGGGCGGACTAGCGGGAGCAAAGATACGCAGTATTTT. Protein sequence: CASSGGRTSGSKDTQYF. The chain has TRBV5-1 and TRBJ2-3; 13 nucleotides match TRBD2. CDR1 and CDR2 from the germline V gene are SGHRS and YFSETQ. The CDR3 contains 17 residues.

The chain recombines TRBV25-1 with TRBJ2-1; D might be TRBD2 (5 bases). CDR3 length: 17 residues. Germline CDR1 MGHDK, CDR2 SYGVNS. Trimming pared 2 bases from V and 0 bases from J, leaving 14 bases between. This CDR3 reads CASSETSGMSSYNEQFF. Written as DNA, the CDR3 is TGTGCCAGCAGTGAAACATCCGGGATGAGCTCCTACAATGAGCAGTTCTTC.